What follows are 26 T cell receptor beta chains derived from one specimen sequenced in a study of T cell changes during pregnancy in multiple sclerosis (dated by TCRdb to between 2019 and 2020). The library was produced with the immunoSEQ multiplex PCR assay. In TCRdb, the immuneACCESS table is reduced to in-frame sequences with V and J assigned. These tables do not hold every clone; where another copy was compared, an unresolved V gene accounts for under half, and the others remain unexplained. This sample is represented by around 40,000 clones; more than 70% of them were singletons. Together, the top ten hold approximately 0.75% of the sample. Sequenced here: CD4+ T cells from peripheral blood mononuclear cells, sampled after pregnancy. All receptors derive from a female donor in good health, enrolled as a control in a pregnancy study.

The rearrangement joins TRBV5-4 to TRBJ2-1, with D tentatively TRBD1 (6 bases). The CDR3 sequence is 13 residues long. CDR1 and CDR2 from the germline V gene are SGHNT and YYREEE (reference sequence). V dropped 4 bases and J dropped 6 bases, with 11 bases sitting between them. The CDR3: CASSLDRSNEQFF. In DNA form, the CDR3 reads TGTGCCAGCAGCCTGGACAGAAGCAATGAGCAGTTCTTC. The whole variable domain, remainder taken from reference TRBV5-4 and TRBJ2-1, is ETGVTQSPTHLIKTRGQQVTLRCSSQSGHNTVSWYQQALGQGPQFIFQYYREEENGRGNFPPRFSGLQFPNYSSELNVNALELDDSALYLCASSLDRSNEQFFGPGTRLTVL.

The chain combines TRBV19 with TRBJ1-2, with 8 bases lining up with TRBD1. The CDR3 sequence is 14 residues long. CDR1 is LNHDA and CDR2 is SQIVND in the germline V gene (reference sequence). Trimming at V came to 3 bases and at J to 4 bases, leaving 4 bases not matched to a gene. The CDR3 sequence: CASSIRDRGYGYTF. CDR3 sequence (DNA): TGTGCCAGTAGTATTCGAGACAGGGGCTATGGCTACACCTTC.

The chain recombines TRBV19 with TRBJ2-1; 11 bases are shared with TRBD1. CDR3 length equals 12 residues. Losses at the gene ends were 8 bases for V and 7 bases for J; bases not matched to a gene: 1. Germline CDR1 and CDR2: LNHDA and SQIVND (reference sequence). CDR3 sequence (DNA): TGTGCCAGTGGGACAGGGGGAAATGAGCAGTTCTTC. Translating gives CASGTGGNEQFF.

The rearrangement uses TRBV6-5 and TRBJ2-7; D perhaps matches TRBD1 (5 bases). The germline V gene encodes CDR1 MNHEY and CDR2 SVGAGI. V lost 7 bases and J 2 bases, leaving 6 bases between the germline ends. The CDR3 covers 11 residues. CDR3 bases: TGTGCCAGCAAGGACACCTACGAGCAGTACTTC. Its protein product is CASKDTYEQYF.

For the CDR3, the DNA is TGTGCCAGCAGTGACTCGGGACAGGGGTCGGATACGCAGTATTTT. Its protein is CASSDSGQGSDTQYF. The J gene is TRBJ2-3, the V gene TRBV6-4; 10 bases are a match to TRBD1. Germline loops: CDR1 MRHNA, CDR2 SNTAGT. After removal of 0 bases from V and 6 bases from J, the junction contained 3 bases not matched to a gene. This CDR3 is built from 15 residues.

J is TRBJ2-2 and V is TRBV30; 10 nucleotides align to TRBD2. The CDR3 is 17 residues long. J was trimmed by 9 bases and V by 0 bases; bases with no gene match: 13. The germline CDR1 and CDR2 sequences are GTSNPN and SVGIG (reference sequence). As DNA, the CDR3 is TGTGCCTGGAGTGTACGGACTAGCGGCCTTGGGGACCGGGAGCTGTTTTTT. This encodes CAWSVRTSGLGDRELFF.

This chain joins TRBV30 and TRBJ1-4; the D gene is possibly TRBD1 (5 bases). Trimming cost V 1 base and J 6 bases, with 15 bases left between them. CDR1 is GTSNPN, CDR2 SVGIG, per germline (reference sequence). The CDR3 covers 15 residues. The CDR3 DNA sequence: TGTGCCTGGAGTGAAAAGGGCAGGGAGGATGAAAAACTGTTTTTT. Translating it yields CAWSEKGREDEKLFF.

The V and J genes are TRBV27 and TRBJ2-7; TRBD2 might be the D (6 bases). CDR3 length: 13 amino acids. Per the germline V gene, CDR1 is MNHEY and CDR2 is SMNVEV (reference sequence). The germline V and J ends were trimmed by 0 bases and 7 bases, with 10 bases remaining between them. The CDR3 DNA is TGTGCCAGCAGTTTATCCAAGACTAGGGAGCAGTACTTC. Translated: CASSLSKTREQYF.

The gene calls are TRBV5-4 and TRBJ2-7; 7 nucleotides agree with TRBD2. This CDR3 has 16 amino acids. V lost 0 bases and J lost 7; bases outside the gene matches: 13. Germline loops: CDR1 SGHNT, CDR2 YYREEE (reference sequence). This CDR3 is CASSLASTSPFYEQYF. CDR3 sequence (DNA): TGTGCCAGCAGCTTGGCGTCGACTAGCCCTTTTTATGAGCAGTACTTC.

V gene TRBV10-2 combines with J gene TRBJ1-2; 8 bases are shared with TRBD1. CDR3 length equals 14 residues. Germline CDR1 and CDR2: WSHSY and SAAADI. V was pared by 4 bases and J by 6 bases, with 7 bases of the junction left unmatched. CDR3 coding DNA: TGCGCCAGCAGTGGCTTGGGGACAGGACATGGCTACACCTTC. This translates into CASSGLGTGHGYTF.

V usage is TRBV9 and J usage is TRBJ2-7; 10 bases are shared with TRBD1. After removal of 4 bases from V and 4 bases from J, the junction contained 8 bases not matched to a gene. This CDR3 contains 15 residues. The germline V gene encodes CDR1 SGDLS and CDR2 YYNGEE. The CDR3, as DNA: TGTGCCAGCAGCCGAACGTGGGGACAGGGGTACGAGCAGTACTTC. Amino acid sequence: CASSRTWGQGYEQYF.

This clone was seen only once. The CDR3 is CASSLMGNTIYF. The DNA for the CDR3 is TGTGCCAGTAGCCTTATGGGAAACACCATATATTTT. The chain uses TRBV19 and TRBJ1-3, with D uncertain. This CDR3 is built from 12 residues. V was cut by 6 bases and J by 4 bases, with 7 bases left in between. Germline loops: CDR1 LNHDA, CDR2 SQIVND (reference sequence).

V usage is TRBV7-9 and J usage is TRBJ2-7; D is uncertain. Germline assignment: CDR1 SEHNR and CDR2 FQNEAQ (reference sequence). The CDR3 sequence is 14 residues long. V was shortened by 1 base and J by 5 bases, with 12 bases between the two germline ends. The DNA for the CDR3 is TGTGCCAGCAGCTTAGGGCATACAAACGACGAGCAGTACTTC. Protein product: CASSLGHTNDEQYF. Full variable domain (missing parts from reference TRBV7-9 and TRBJ2-7): DTGVSQNPRHKITKRGQNVTFRCDPISEHNRLYWYRQTLGQGPEFLTYFQNEAQLEKSRLLSDRFSAERPKGSFSTLEIQRTEQGDSAMYLCASSLGHTNDEQYFGPGTRLTVT.

The CDR3 DNA sequence: TGCAGCCCCAGACAGGGGAACACTGAAGCTTTCTTT. As protein: CSPRQGNTEAFF. The gene calls are TRBV29-1 and TRBJ1-1; 7 bases fit TRBD1. Trimming at V came to 8 bases and at J to 1 base, leaving 4 bases not matched to a gene. CDR1 is SQVTM, CDR2 ANQGSEA, per germline. This CDR3 region has 12 residues.

The chain links TRBV9 to TRBJ2-3, with 8 bases lining up with TRBD2. This CDR3 is built from 14 residues. Germline CDR1 reads SGDLS; CDR2 reads YYNGEE. V lost 3 bases to trimming and J lost 6 bases; unmatched junction nucleotides: 6. The CDR3 region is CASSGGLAADTQYF. The CDR3 nucleotides are TGTGCCAGCAGCGGTGGACTAGCCGCCGATACGCAGTATTTT. The complete variable domain, with remaining parts taken from reference TRBV9 and TRBJ2-3, reads DSGVTQTPKHLITATGQRVTLRCSPRSGDLSVYWYQQSLDQGLQFLIQYYNGEERAKGNILERFSAQQFPDLHSELNLSSLELGDSALYFCASSGGLAADTQYFGPGTRLTVL.

This clone was counted a few times. The CDR3 protein is CASSLARQPSYEQYF. For the CDR3, the DNA is TGTGCCAGCAGCTTAGCACGACAGCCCTCCTACGAGCAGTACTTC. The chain uses TRBV7-6 and TRBJ2-7; TRBD1 might be the D (5 bases). Looked up from germline, CDR1 is SGHVS and CDR2 is FNYEAQ. The CDR3 contains 15 residues. Trimming took 0 bases from V and 0 from J, leaving 9 bases between them.

Worth noting for this clone: This specimen includes other DNA sequences encoding the same CDR3. The chain links TRBV18 to TRBJ2-5; D might be TRBD2 (5 bases). The CDR3 extends over 14 amino acids. V shed 3 bases and J shed 2 bases, with 10 bases lying between them. Looked up from germline, CDR1 is KGHSH and CDR2 is LQKENI. CDR3 in DNA: TGTGCCAGCTCACCTGGACTGGCGCAAGAGACCCAGTACTTC. Its translation: CASSPGLAQETQYF. Drawing the rest from reference TRBV18 and TRBJ2-5, the complete variable domain is NAGVMQNPRHLVRRRGQEARLRCSPMKGHSHVYWYRQLPEEGLKFMVYLQKENIIDESGMPKERFSAEFPKEGPSILRIQQVVRGDSAAYFCASSPGLAQETQYFGPGTRLLVL.

This chain connects TRBV7-6 to TRBJ2-2; 8 bases are a match to TRBD1. Germline CDR1 is SGHVS and CDR2 is FNYEAQ. V lost 4 bases to trimming and J lost 4 bases; unmatched junction nucleotides: 5. The length of the CDR3 is 15 residues. Here the CDR3 DNA reads TGTGCCAGCAGCTCGGACAGGGCGACCACCGGGGAGCTGTTTTTT. This gives the protein CASSSDRATTGELFF.

The rearrangement uses TRBV5-1 and TRBJ1-1; 7 bases fit TRBD1. CDR3 length equals 15 residues. Germline V lookup: CDR1 SGHRS, CDR2 YFSETQ. V was clipped by 5 bases and J by 2 bases; unmatched bases: 9. The CDR3 coding sequence is TGCGCCAGCAGAACTGGGACAGAACTTAACACTGAAGCTTTCTTT. Translating it yields CASRTGTELNTEAFF.

This chain's CDR3 is CASSEAAGVNSPLHF. CDR3 nucleotides: TGTGCCAGCAGTGAAGCCGCGGGGGTAAATTCACCCCTCCACTTT. The V call is TRBV6-1, the J call TRBJ1-6; TRBD1 is a possible D gene (5 bases). CDR3 size: 15 residues. Between the trimmed V and J ends, which lost 0 bases and 7 bases, there was a span of 10 bases. Germline loops: CDR1 MNHNS, CDR2 SASEGT.

About this clone: The junction shows a germline mismatch at one end, possibly a read error. This rearrangement joins TRBV6-6 to TRBJ2-5; D is perhaps TRBD2 (5 bases). CDR3 size: 16 residues. CDR1 is MNHNY, CDR2 SVGAGI, per germline (reference sequence). CDR3 sequence: CASSYSTLGLKETQYF. In DNA, the CDR3 is TGTGCCAGCAGCTACTCGACACTTGGACTTAAAGAGACCCAGTACTTC.

This chain connects TRBV11-2 to TRBJ1-1, with D hard to call. Trimming left V 4 bases short and J 5 bases short, with 11 bases between. The CDR3 runs to 13 residues. Germline CDR1 SGHAT, CDR2 FQNNGV. The CDR3 bases are TGTGCCAGCAGCTCTCGGGGAGGGACTGAAGCTTTCTTT. Its protein is CASSSRGGTEAFF.

This clone appeared a few times. The rearrangement uses TRBV2 and TRBJ2-6; D unresolved. Germline lookup yields CDR1 SNHLY and CDR2 FYNNEI. The ends were cut back, 8 bases at V and 0 bases at J, with 8 bases in the middle. The CDR3 consists of 14 residues. The CDR3 DNA is TGTGCCAGCTACAGTCTCTCTGGGGCCAACGTCCTGACTTTC. Translating it yields CASYSLSGANVLTF.

V and J are TRBV11-1 and TRBJ2-4, with 9 bases fitting TRBD1. V shed 3 bases and J 6 bases; nucleotides not matched to a gene: 6. CDR1 and CDR2 (germline): SGHAT, FQDESV (reference sequence). CDR3 size: 15 residues. The CDR3 DNA reads as TGTGCCAGCAGCTTCCTGGACAGGGGAAGAAACATTCAGTACTTC. It translates to CASSFLDRGRNIQYF.

The chain joins TRBV5-1 to TRBJ1-5; 7 bases fit TRBD1. The CDR3 spans 18 residues. The V gene's germline CDR1 is SGHRS and CDR2 YFSETQ. Unmatched junction bases numbered 16, after V lost 4 bases and J lost 3 bases. The CDR3 protein is CASSQHRTGRGVNQPQHF. CDR3 nucleotides: TGCGCCAGCAGCCAACACCGGACAGGTCGTGGGGTCAATCAGCCCCAGCATTTT.

In this sample, this clone is medium-sized (0.01 to 0.1%). The V and J genes are TRBV29-1 and TRBJ1-4; tentative D call: TRBD1 (5 bases). The germline V gene encodes CDR1 SQVTM and CDR2 ANQGSEA. Trimming left V 7 bases short and J 11 bases short, with 20 bases between. There are 13 residues in the CDR3. DNA for the CDR3: TGCAGCGCCCAAGGGGCAGGGAGGGAGAAACTGTTTTTT. Residues: CSAQGAGREKLFF.